This T cell receptor (beta chain) is from a study of shared clonotypes between healthy human individuals. Study-level information: Three men and two women, aged 18 to 49, were donors.

The data were produced by immunoSEQ multiplex PCR, yet TCRdb's version contains in-frame clones alone and is incomplete. The data hold about 1.5 million clones, with roughly 98% observed a single time. Comment on this clone: Its antigen is currently unknown.

The CDR3 length is 13 residues. With 2 bases removed from V and 0 bases from J, the gap between germline ends came to 4 bases. The germline V gene has CDR1 SGHTA and CDR2 FQGNSA. Findings of the study overall: It was only blood that was sampled, and tissue repertoires likely differ.

Sequences were obtained from naive CD4+ T cells sorted from blood. Sample subset: CD45RA+ positively selected. The sequence was collected from a man aged 25 to 40 in good health. The genes are TRBV7-2 and TRBJ1-1; D gene uncertain. This CDR3 reads CASSLHMNTEAFF. CDR3 DNA sequence: TGTGCCAGCAGCTTACATATGAACACTGAAGCTTTCTTT.